The 25 T cell receptor beta chains below were found in one sample sequenced in a study of beta chain features in type 1 diabetes. Since all of the isolated RNA was reverse transcribed, expressed TCRB transcripts were what got sequenced. Produced via immunoSEQ multiplex PCR; TCRdb's table is partial and in-frame only. This table holds 150,000 to 190,000 clones, 8.1% found once. Sequenced: central memory CD4+ T cells from blood. These receptors all come from a man between 18 and 29 years old in good health.

The J gene is TRBJ2-3, the V gene TRBV11-1; the D gene is possibly TRBD2 (6 bases). In germline, CDR1 is SGHAT, CDR2 FQDESV (reference sequence). This CDR3 is 15 amino acids long. Trimming removed 1 base from V and 2 bases from J, with 10 bases in between. This CDR3 is CASSLEGLFTDTQYF. The CDR3 bases are TGTGCCAGCAGCTTAGAAGGACTATTCACAGATACGCAGTATTTT.

This clone turned up a few times. The chain carries TRBV7-2 and TRBJ1-6; 9 bases are shared with TRBD1. The CDR3 runs to 16 residues. V was clipped by 3 bases and J by 7 bases; unmatched bases: 7. Germline CDR1 reads SGHTA; CDR2 reads FQGNSA. CDR3 sequence: CASSFPGTGHNSPLHF. The DNA for the CDR3 is TGTGCCAGCAGCTTCCCCGGGACAGGGCACAATTCACCCCTCCACTTT.

This clone showed up many times. In nucleotides, the CDR3 is TGTGCCAGCAGCCGGAGCTCCTACGAGCAGTACTTC. Protein product: CASSRSSYEQYF. The chain links TRBV7-8 to TRBJ2-7; D is ambiguous. Trimming removed 5 bases from V and 0 bases from J, with 5 bases in between. CDR1 and CDR2 (germline): SGHVS, FQNEAQ. The length of the CDR3 is 12 residues.

This clone was found a few times. The chain recombines TRBV4-1 with TRBJ2-7, with D perhaps matching TRBD1 (5 bases). Germline CDR1 is MGHRA and CDR2 is YSYEKL. Trimming pared 1 base from V and 3 bases from J, leaving 13 bases between. The CDR3 consists of 15 residues. The CDR3 DNA sequence: TGCGCCAGCAGCCAAGCAGATCTCGACAGCTACGAGCAGTACTTC. Encoded protein: CASSQADLDSYEQYF.

The sample holds a few counts of this clone. This chain links TRBV4-1 with TRBJ2-3; tentatively, D is TRBD2 (7 bases). Germline values: CDR1 MGHRA, CDR2 YSYEKL. The V gene lost 4 bases and the J gene lost 0 bases, with 14 bases spanning the gap. The CDR3 contains 16 residues. Written as DNA, the CDR3 is TGCGCCAGCAGCCGCGAGGGGGAGGGAAGCACAGATACGCAGTATTTT. Protein product: CASSREGEGSTDTQYF.

The genes are TRBV5-8 and TRBJ1-5, with D possibly TRBD1 on 5 matching bases. The V end was cut by 0 bases, the J end by 9 bases, with 13 bases between. The CDR3 contains 14 residues. Germline CDR1 is SGHTS and CDR2 is YDEGEE. This CDR3 is CASSLGGRTSPQHF. The CDR3 bases are TGTGCCAGCAGCTTGGGGGGCCGCACATCGCCCCAGCATTTT.

This clone was detected a few times. This sequence joins TRBV25-1 and TRBJ2-5; no definite D call. From germline, CDR1 is MGHDK and CDR2 SYGVNS. The V and J ends lost 4 bases and 2 bases respectively, with 8 bases between them. The CDR3 is 13 amino acids. The CDR3 reads CASSGAGQETQYF. Here the CDR3 DNA reads TGTGCCAGCAGTGGGGCAGGACAAGAGACCCAGTACTTC. The variable domain in full, with the rest retrieved from reference TRBV25-1 and TRBJ2-5, is EADIYQTPRYLVIGTGKKITLECSQTMGHDKMYWYQQDPGMELHLIHYSYGVNSTEKGDLSSESTVSRIRTEHFPLTLESARPSHTSQYLCASSGAGQETQYFGPGTRLLVL.

This clone was seen a few times. The rearrangement links TRBV6-5 to TRBJ1-5, with TRBD1 identical over 9 bases. V was clipped by 6 bases and J by 4 bases; unmatched bases: 7. The germline CDR1 and CDR2 sequences are MNHEY and SVGAGI. The CDR3 spans 15 residues. The CDR3 DNA reads as TGTGCCAGCAGACCGGGACAGGGTCGGAATCAGCCCCAGCATTTT. Residues: CASRPGQGRNQPQHF.

In its sample, this clone was seen a few times. The rearrangement joins TRBV11-2 to TRBJ1-1, with 10 nucleotides matching TRBD1. CDR3 length: 14 amino acids. Germline lookup yields CDR1 SGHAT and CDR2 FQNNGV. Trimming cost V 0 bases and J 11 bases; bases outside gene matches: 6. The CDR3 nucleotides are TGTGCCAGCAGCTTAGACCAGGGACAGGGGCGGGCTTTCTTT. The encoded protein is CASSLDQGQGRAFF.

This clone was found a few times. The genes are TRBV7-8 and TRBJ1-2; unclear D gene. Germline values: CDR1 SGHVS, CDR2 FQNEAQ. The CDR3 consists of 13 residues. Trimming removed 5 bases at V and 6 bases at J, with 13 bases between. CDR3 amino acids: CASSPGPRDGYTF. CDR3 in DNA: TGTGCCAGCAGCCCTGGGCCGAGAGATGGCTACACCTTC. Together with reference TRBV7-8 and TRBJ1-2, the CDR3 gives the full variable domain: GAGVSQSPRYKVAKRGQDVALRCDPISGHVSLFWYQQALGQGPEFLTYFQNEAQLDKSGLPSDRFFAERPEGSVSTLKIQRTQQEDSAVYLCASSPGPRDGYTFGSGTRLTVV.

This clone was seen a few times. The chain is built from TRBV5-4 and TRBJ2-7; the match to TRBD2 covers 8 bases. The CDR3 contains 12 residues. V dropped 1 base and J dropped 6; count of bases not matched to a gene: 0. Germline-derived CDR1 and CDR2 are SGHNT and YYREEE (reference sequence). The CDR3 here is CASSLRGGEQYF. In nucleotides, the CDR3 is TGTGCCAGCAGCTTGCGGGGGGGCGAGCAGTACTTC.

As DNA, the CDR3 is TGTGCCACCGCCTCGACTAGCGGGATGAGAGAGCAGTACTTC. Protein sequence: CATASTSGMREQYF. The rearrangement links TRBV10-3 to TRBJ2-7, with 11 bases matching TRBD2. Germline values: CDR1 ENHRY, CDR2 SYGVKD. The V and J ends lost 10 bases and 7 bases, in that order; junction bases with no gene match: 12. This CDR3 is 14 amino acids long.

The gene calls are TRBV4-2 and TRBJ2-5; 10 bases map to TRBD2. The CDR3 runs to 16 residues. CDR1 is LGHNA and CDR2 is YNFKEQ in the germline V gene. The junction had 9 bases not matched to a gene; V was cut back by 4 bases and J by 4 bases. CDR3 region: CASSPLGLATGETQYF. CDR3 DNA sequence: TGTGCCAGCAGCCCTTTGGGACTAGCGACAGGAGAGACCCAGTACTTC.

Only a few counts were recorded for this clone. CDR3 sequence (DNA): TGTGCCAGCAGCTTAAATCCGGGGAGGGAAGAGACCCAGTACTTC. Residues: CASSLNPGREETQYF. V gene TRBV7-3 combines with J gene TRBJ2-5; 7 bases are shared with TRBD2. Trimming took 1 base from V and 3 from J; bases not matched to a gene: 5. Germline V gene sequence: CDR1 SGHTA, CDR2 FQGTGA. The CDR3 runs to 15 residues.

This chain connects TRBV27 to TRBJ1-2, with TRBD1 identical over 8 bases. The CDR3 has 14 residues. Unmatched junction bases numbered 5, after V lost 2 bases and J lost 6 bases. Germline V gene data show CDR1 as MNHEY and CDR2 as SMNVEV (reference sequence). CDR3 bases: TGTGCCAGCAGTTTAGAGGACAGGGTTAATGGCTACACCTTC. Protein sequence: CASSLEDRVNGYTF.

This clone was picked up a small number of times. The chain recombines TRBV30 with TRBJ2-3; TRBD2 aligns across 7 bases. This CDR3 contains 15 residues. The ends lost 8 bases at V and 3 bases at J; junction bases unmatched: 14. CDR1 and CDR2 (germline): GTSNPN, SVGIG (reference sequence). CDR3 bases: TGTGCCCTGGAGGTTGGGGGAGGGAATACAGATACGCAGTATTTT. Amino acid sequence: CALEVGGGNTDTQYF.

This clone was recorded a few times. V usage is TRBV6-5 and J usage is TRBJ2-7, with D unresolved. The V and J ends lost 0 bases and 3 bases respectively, with 6 bases between them. CDR3 length equals 13 residues. Germline V gene data show CDR1 as MNHEY and CDR2 as SVGAGI. CDR3 DNA: TGTGCCAGCAGTTACTCCACAGACTACGAGCAGTACTTC. This encodes CASSYSTDYEQYF.

This clone has at least ten counts. This chain connects TRBV23-1 to TRBJ2-4; a possible D gene is TRBD2 (6 bases). TRBV23-1 is classed as an ORF, of uncertain function. Between the trimmed V and J ends, which lost 7 bases and 5 bases, there was a span of 18 bases. The CDR3 extends over 15 amino acids. The CDR3 reads CASMRESQRENIQYF. The CDR3 nucleotides are TGCGCCAGCATGAGGGAAAGTCAGCGGGAAAACATTCAGTACTTC.

This chain links TRBV7-3 with TRBJ2-3; TRBD2 matches at 10 bases. With 1 base clipped from V and 4 bases from J, the junction kept 8 bases outside the gene matches. Germline V gene data show CDR1 as SGHTA and CDR2 as FQGTGA. The CDR3 contains 17 residues. CDR3 loop: CASSLRQGLARPDTQYF. The CDR3 region has the DNA TGTGCCAGCAGCTTAAGGCAGGGACTAGCGAGGCCAGATACGCAGTATTTT.

The chain employs TRBV7-8 and TRBJ1-1; a possible D gene is TRBD1 (5 bases). V was shortened by 2 bases and J by 4 bases, with 14 bases between the two germline ends. The germline V gene has CDR1 SGHVS and CDR2 FQNEAQ. The CDR3 extends over 15 amino acids. The CDR3 loop is CASSLTQGGFTEAFF. CDR3 bases: TGTGCCAGCAGCTTAACGCAGGGAGGGTTCACTGAAGCTTTCTTT.

The sample holds a few counts of this clone. The chain has TRBV9 and TRBJ2-5; D unclear. CDR1 and CDR2 from the germline V gene are SGDLS and YYNGEE. The CDR3 is 15 amino acids. V was cut by 0 bases and J by 0 bases, with 9 bases left in between. This CDR3 is CASSVDPEYQETQYF. For the CDR3, the DNA is TGTGCCAGCAGCGTAGACCCGGAGTACCAAGAGACCCAGTACTTC. Full variable domain (rest looked up from reference TRBV9 and TRBJ2-5): DSGVTQTPKHLITATGQRVTLRCSPRSGDLSVYWYQQSLDQGLQFLIQYYNGEERAKGNILERFSAQQFPDLHSELNLSSLELGDSALYFCASSVDPEYQETQYFGPGTRLLVL.

V is TRBV28 and J is TRBJ2-7, with D tentatively TRBD1 (7 bases). The CDR3 contains 15 residues. Germline V gene sequence: CDR1 MDHEN, CDR2 SYDVKM. Trimming pared 6 bases from V and 5 bases from J, leaving 20 bases between. CDR3 sequence reads: CASSLGQPGGDEQYF. Here the CDR3 DNA reads TGTGCCAGCAGCTTGGGACAGCCCGGAGGGGACGAGCAGTACTTC.

The chain has TRBV5-4 and TRBJ2-3, with 7 nucleotides matching TRBD1. After removal of 4 bases from V and 2 bases from J, the junction contained 7 bases not matched to a gene. This CDR3 spans 15 amino acids. Germline loops: CDR1 SGHNT, CDR2 YYREEE (reference sequence). The CDR3: CASSPDRVNTDTQYF. The CDR3 nucleotides are TGTGCCAGCAGCCCCGACAGGGTTAACACAGATACGCAGTATTTT.

The gene calls are TRBV7-9 and TRBJ1-6; no clear D. This CDR3 spans 14 amino acids. Trimming removed 1 base at V and 9 bases at J, with 10 bases between. The germline CDR1 and CDR2 sequences are SEHNR and FQNEAQ (reference sequence). CDR3 nucleotides: TGTGCCAGCAGCTTAGAACCCCGGGGTTCACCCCTCCACTTT. Its protein product is CASSLEPRGSPLHF.

There are many counts of this clone. The V and J genes are TRBV14 and TRBJ2-3; D gene unclear. Germline V CDR1 and CDR2: SGHDN, FVKESK. V lost 4 bases, J lost 2 bases, and 4 bases lay in between. This CDR3 contains 12 residues. The CDR3 is CASSLYTDTQYF. DNA of the CDR3: TGTGCCAGCAGCCTTTACACAGATACGCAGTATTTT.